Sequencing of this TCR beta chain was carried out in a study of T cells after yellow fever vaccination. Study-wide context: Preparation of the low-cell-number fractions used SMART-Seq v4 Ultra Low Input.

Study findings and constraints: Primary-vaccination clones mostly resurfaced post-booster (96% CD4, approximately 89% CD8).

V was trimmed by 2 bases and J by 5 bases, leaving 12 bases between them. The germline V gene encodes CDR1 SGHTA and CDR2 FQGTGA. This CDR3 is built from 14 residues. In regard to this clonotype: The antigen is unknown.

MiXCR, run by TCRdb on the 5' RACE reads, gives a single entry per CDR3 protein. The table shows 300,000 to 350,000 distinct CDR3 sequences, with 3.5% to 4.5% occurring only once. Material: PBMCs, obtained 15 days after the yellow fever booster vaccination. This sequence originates from a young man who received the YFV17D yellow fever vaccine. The chain links TRBV7-3 to TRBJ1-1; no firm D call. Written as DNA, the CDR3 is TGTGCCAGCAGCTTATCCGGAGGGAGGACTGAAGCTTTCTTT. Its translation is CASSLSGGRTEAFF.